This T cell receptor (beta chain) was recovered during a study of blood T cell repertoires in COVID-19. Study-level information: T cells, B-cell-depleted T cells, or PBMCs supplied cDNA or gDNA.

Original processing notes: Reference gene primer amplification gave nucleated cell count estimates. Clones were read by immunoSEQ multiplex PCR, and TCRdb kept only the in-frame ones, dropping some. That table gives V, J and clone size, and the DNA gave D and trimming. Of approximately 170,000 clones in the sample, about 90% were seen once. The CDR3 is made up of 15 amino acids. Trimming removed 1 base from V and 2 bases from J, with 9 bases in between. Germline values: CDR1 KGHSH, CDR2 LQKENI. The sequence was obtained from a woman aged 60-70 years with COVID-19, enrolled during active disease. What was sequenced was peripheral blood. The rearrangement joins TRBV18 to TRBJ2-1; D is unresolved. For the CDR3, the DNA is TGTGCCAGCTCACCACGTGAGATTCCCTACAATGAGCAGTTCTTC. This sequence encodes CASSPREIPYNEQFF.